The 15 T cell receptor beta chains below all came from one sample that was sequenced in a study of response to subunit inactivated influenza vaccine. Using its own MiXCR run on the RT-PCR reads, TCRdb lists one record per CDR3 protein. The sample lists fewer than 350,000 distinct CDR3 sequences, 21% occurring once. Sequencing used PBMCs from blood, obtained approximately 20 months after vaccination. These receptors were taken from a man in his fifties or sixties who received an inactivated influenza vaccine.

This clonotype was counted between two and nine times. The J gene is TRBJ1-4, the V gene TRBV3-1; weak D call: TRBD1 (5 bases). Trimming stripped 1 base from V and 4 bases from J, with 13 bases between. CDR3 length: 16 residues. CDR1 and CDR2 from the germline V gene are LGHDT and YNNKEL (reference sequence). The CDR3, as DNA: TGTGCCAGCAGCCAAGCCCTAGGGACGGGTAATGAAAAACTGTTTTTT. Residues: CASSQALGTGNEKLFF. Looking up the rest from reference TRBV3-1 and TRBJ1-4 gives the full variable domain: DTAVSQTPKYLVTQMGNDKSIKCEQNLGHDTMYWYKQDSKKFLKIMFSYNNKELIINETVPNRFSPKSPDKAHLNLHINSLELGDSAVYFCASSQALGTGNEKLFFGSGTQLSVL.

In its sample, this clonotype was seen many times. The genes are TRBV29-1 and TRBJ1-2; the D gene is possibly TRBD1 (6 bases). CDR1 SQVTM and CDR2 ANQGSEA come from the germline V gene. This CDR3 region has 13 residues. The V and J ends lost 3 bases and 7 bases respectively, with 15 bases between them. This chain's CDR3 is CSVDGPQGPGYTF. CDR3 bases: TGCAGCGTTGATGGACCACAGGGACCTGGCTACACCTTC.

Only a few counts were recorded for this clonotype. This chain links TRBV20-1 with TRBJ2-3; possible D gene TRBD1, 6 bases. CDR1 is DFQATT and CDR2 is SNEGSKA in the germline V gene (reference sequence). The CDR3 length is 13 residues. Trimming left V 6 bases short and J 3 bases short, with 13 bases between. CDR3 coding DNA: TGCAGTGCACCTGGACAGTTAACAGATACGCAGTATTTT. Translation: CSAPGQLTDTQYF.

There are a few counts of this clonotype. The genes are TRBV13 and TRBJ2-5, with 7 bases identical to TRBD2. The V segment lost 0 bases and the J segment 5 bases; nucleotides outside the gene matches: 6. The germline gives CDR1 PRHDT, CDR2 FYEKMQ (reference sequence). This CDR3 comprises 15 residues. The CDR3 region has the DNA TGTGCCAGCAGCTTAGGCCGACTAGCCGGGGAGACCCAGTACTTC. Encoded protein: CASSLGRLAGETQYF.

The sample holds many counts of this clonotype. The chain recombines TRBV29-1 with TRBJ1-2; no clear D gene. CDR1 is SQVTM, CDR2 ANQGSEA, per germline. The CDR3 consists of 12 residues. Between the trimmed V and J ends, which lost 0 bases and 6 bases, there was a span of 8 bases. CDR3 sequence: CSVEEGHNGYTF. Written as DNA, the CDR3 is TGCAGCGTTGAAGAGGGTCACAATGGCTACACCTTC.

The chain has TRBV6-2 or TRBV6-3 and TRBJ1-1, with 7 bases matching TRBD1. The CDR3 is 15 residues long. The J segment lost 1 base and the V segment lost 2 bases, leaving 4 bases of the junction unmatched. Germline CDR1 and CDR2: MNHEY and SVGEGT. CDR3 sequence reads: CASSYPRDRNTEAFF. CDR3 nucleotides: TGTGCCAGCAGTTACCCCAGGGACAGGAACACTGAAGCTTTCTTT.

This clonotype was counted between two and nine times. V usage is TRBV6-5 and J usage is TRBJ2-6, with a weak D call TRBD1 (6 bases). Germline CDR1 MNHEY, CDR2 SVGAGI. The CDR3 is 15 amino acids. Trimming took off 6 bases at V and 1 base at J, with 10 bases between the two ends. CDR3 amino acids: CASRYRESGANVLTF. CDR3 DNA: TGTGCCAGCAGATACAGGGAGTCTGGGGCCAACGTCCTGACTTTC.

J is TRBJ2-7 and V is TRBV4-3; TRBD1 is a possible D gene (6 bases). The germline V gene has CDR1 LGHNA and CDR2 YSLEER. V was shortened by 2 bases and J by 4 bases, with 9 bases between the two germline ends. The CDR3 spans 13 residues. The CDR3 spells CASSQRQGYEQYF. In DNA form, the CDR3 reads TGCGCCAGCAGCCAACGCCAGGGGTACGAGCAGTACTTC.

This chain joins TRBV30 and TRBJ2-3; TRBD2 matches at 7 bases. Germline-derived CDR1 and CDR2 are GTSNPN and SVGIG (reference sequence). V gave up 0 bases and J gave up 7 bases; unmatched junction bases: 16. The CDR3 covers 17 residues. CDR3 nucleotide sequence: TGTGCCTGGAGTGTAACGGGGGAGGGAACGAGGAGAAATACGCAGTATTTT. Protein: CAWSVTGEGTRRNTQYF.

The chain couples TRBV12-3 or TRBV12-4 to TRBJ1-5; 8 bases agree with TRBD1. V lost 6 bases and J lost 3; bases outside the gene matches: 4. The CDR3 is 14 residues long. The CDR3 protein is CASRSTGDNQPQHF. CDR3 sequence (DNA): TGTGCCAGCAGGTCGACAGGGGACAATCAGCCCCAGCATTTT.

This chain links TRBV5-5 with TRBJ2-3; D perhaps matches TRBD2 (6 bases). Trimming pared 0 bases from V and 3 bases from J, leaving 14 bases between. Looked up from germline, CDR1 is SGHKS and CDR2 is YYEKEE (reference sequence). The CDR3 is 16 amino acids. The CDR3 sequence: CASSLDVGGSTDTQYF. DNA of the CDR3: TGTGCCAGCAGCTTGGATGTTGGAGGGTCAACAGATACGCAGTATTTT.

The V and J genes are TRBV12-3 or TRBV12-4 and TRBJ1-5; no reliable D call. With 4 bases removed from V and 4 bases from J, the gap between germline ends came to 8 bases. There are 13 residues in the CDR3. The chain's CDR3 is CASSYKRNQPQHF. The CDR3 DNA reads TGTGCCAGCAGTTATAAGAGGAATCAGCCCCAGCATTTT.

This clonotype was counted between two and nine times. CDR3 nucleotide sequence: TGTGCCAGCAGCCGAATCGGACAGATCTATGGCTACACCTTC. Amino acids: CASSRIGQIYGYTF. The rearrangement uses TRBV12-3 or TRBV12-4 and TRBJ1-2; tentative D call: TRBD1 (6 bases). With 6 bases removed from V and 4 bases from J, the gap between germline ends came to 15 bases. The CDR3 spans 14 residues.

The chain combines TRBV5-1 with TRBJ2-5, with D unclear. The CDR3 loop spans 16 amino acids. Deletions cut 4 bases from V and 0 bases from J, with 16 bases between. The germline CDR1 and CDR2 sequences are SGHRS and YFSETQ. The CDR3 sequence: CASSPGNHVYQETQYF. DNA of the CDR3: TGCGCCAGCAGCCCCGGCAATCACGTATACCAAGAGACCCAGTACTTC.

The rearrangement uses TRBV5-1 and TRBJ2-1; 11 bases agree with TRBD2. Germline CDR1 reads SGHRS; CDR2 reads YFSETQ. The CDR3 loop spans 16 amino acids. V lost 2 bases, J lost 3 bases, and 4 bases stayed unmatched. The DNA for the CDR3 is TGCGCCAGCAGCTTCCATAGCGGGAGGGTCTACAATGAGCAGTTCTTC. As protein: CASSFHSGRVYNEQFF.